The clone carrying this T cell receptor (beta chain) was found many times. Trimming pared 7 bases from V and 2 bases from J, leaving 12 bases between. The CDR3 sequence is 14 residues long. Germline-derived CDR1 and CDR2 are MNHEY and SVGAGI. Time point given: longitudinal time-point 2. The data stem from a study of neurological immune-mediated disorders. Each CDR3 protein is one row after TCRdb ran MiXCR on the 5' RACE reads. Altogether approximately 30,000 distinct CDR3 sequences are present, around an eighth being singletons, with the ten largest covering around 2.3%. This TCR was recovered from a woman between 40 and 50 years old in good health. The sequenced sample was PBMCs. V usage is TRBV6-5 and J usage is TRBJ1-3, with D perhaps TRBD1 (6 bases). The CDR3 DNA sequence: TGTGCCAGCAATCCGGGGGGGCCTGGAAACACCATATATTTT. Its translation: CASNPGGPGNTIYF.